These 15 T cell receptor beta chains originate from one sample sequenced in a study of OX40 agonist ivuxolimab in advanced cancers. Profiled with immunoSEQ multiplex PCR; TCRdb holds only in-frame clones, not every one. The sample holds 40,000 to 60,000 clones, about 86% seen once. The source material was CD4+ or CD8+ T cells sorted from blood, sampled in a trial of the OX40 agonist ivuxolimab. These receptor sequences come from an adult with an advanced solid tumor such as melanoma, head and neck, liver or kidney cancer.

CDR3 region: CASSAEASTNTGELFF. CDR3 in DNA: TGTGCCAGCAGCGCCGAAGCTAGTACCAACACCGGGGAGCTGTTTTTT. The chain is built from TRBV6-4 and TRBJ2-2; D not resolved. The germline V and J ends were trimmed by 6 bases and 2 bases, with 16 bases remaining between them. Germline V gives CDR1 MRHNA, CDR2 SNTAGT. This CDR3 spans 16 amino acids.

The chain is built from TRBV11-3 and TRBJ2-3, with 7 nucleotides matching TRBD1. Germline V CDR1 and CDR2: SGHNT, YENEEA. V shed 5 bases, J shed 2 bases, and the junction held 7 bases outside the gene matches. This CDR3 contains 15 residues. The DNA of the CDR3 is TGTGCCAGCAGCCTGCAAGGGACAGACACAGATACGCAGTATTTT. Amino acid sequence: CASSLQGTDTDTQYF.

This chain joins TRBV19 and TRBJ2-2, with 7 bases identical to TRBD2. With V trimmed by 5 bases and J by 7 bases, 10 bases remained unmatched. CDR1 is LNHDA and CDR2 is SQIVND in the germline V gene (reference sequence). There are 15 residues in the CDR3. The CDR3 loop is CASSLTAGAIGELFF. The CDR3, as DNA: TGTGCCAGTAGTTTAACGGCGGGAGCGATCGGGGAGCTGTTTTTT.

The chain combines TRBV7-7 with TRBJ2-2, with D hard to call. Deletions cut 5 bases from V and 1 base from J, with 5 bases between. Per the germline V gene, CDR1 is SSHAT and CDR2 is FNYEAQ (reference sequence). This CDR3 is built from 13 residues. CDR3 sequence: CASSGLNTGELFF. The CDR3, as DNA: TGTGCCAGCAGCGGTCTGAACACCGGGGAGCTGTTTTTT. Variable domain in full (rest from reference TRBV7-7 and TRBJ2-2): GAGVSQSPRYKVTKRGQDVTLRCDPISSHATLYWYQQALGQGPEFLTYFNYEAQPDKSGLPSDRFSAERPEGSISTLTIQRTEQRDSAMYRCASSGLNTGELFFGEGSRLTVL.

This chain joins TRBV4-2 and TRBJ1-3, with TRBD1 matching 7 bases. The CDR3 totals 17 residues. The germline V gene has CDR1 LGHNA and CDR2 YNFKEQ. V shed 1 base and J 0 bases; nucleotides not matched to a gene: 6. CDR3 coding DNA: TGTGCCAGCAGCCAAGTAAAGGGGGCCGGCTCTGGAAACACCATATATTTT. Translation: CASSQVKGAGSGNTIYF.

The gene calls are TRBV15 and TRBJ2-1; D perhaps matches TRBD2 (5 bases). This CDR3 has 15 amino acids. V lost 1 base and J lost 0, with 7 bases in between. Germline assignment: CDR1 LNHNV and CDR2 YYDKDF (reference sequence). This CDR3 is CATSRVGSSYNEQFF. CDR3 sequence (DNA): TGTGCCACCAGCAGAGTGGGGAGCTCCTACAATGAGCAGTTCTTC.

The chain has TRBV11-2 and TRBJ2-1; unclear D gene. The germline gives CDR1 SGHAT, CDR2 FQNNGV. The length of the CDR3 is 15 residues. Trimming took off 4 bases at V and 2 bases at J, with 12 bases between the two ends. For the CDR3, the DNA is TGTGCCAGCAGCTCCAGGACCCGTGCCTACAATGAGCAGTTCTTC. It yields the protein CASSSRTRAYNEQFF.

The gene calls are TRBV21-1 and TRBJ2-7. TRBV21-1 is recorded as a pseudogene. The CDR3 consists of 15 residues. The CDR3 region has the DNA TGTGCCAGCAGGGGACCACCAACAAGAGCCTACGAGCAGTACTTC. It translates to CASRGPPTRAYEQYF.

Turning to this clone: One junction end does not reproduce the germline sequence, and a read error may be involved. The chain couples TRBV5-5 to TRBJ2-5; D remains ambiguous. CDR3 length equals 16 residues. Germline V gene sequence: CDR1 SGHKS, CDR2 YYEKEE (reference sequence). The CDR3 protein is CASRLGWQVIRETQYF. CDR3 nucleotide sequence: TGTGCCAGCAGATTGGGTTGGCAGGTCATTCGGGAGACCCAGTACTTC.

The chain is built from TRBV19 and TRBJ2-1, with 14 bases fitting TRBD2. Per the germline V gene, CDR1 is LNHDA and CDR2 is SQIVND (reference sequence). The CDR3 sequence is 17 residues long. Trimming cost V 5 bases and J 4 bases; bases outside gene matches: 7. The CDR3 DNA sequence: TGTGCCAGTAGTCCGGGACTAGCGGGGGAATATTACAATGAGCAGTTCTTC. This gives the protein CASSPGLAGEYYNEQFF.

V is TRBV28 and J is TRBJ2-7; D not certain. Trimming removed 5 bases at V and 4 bases at J, with 12 bases between. The CDR3 contains 13 residues. Germline V lookup: CDR1 MDHEN, CDR2 SYDVKM. The CDR3 DNA follows: TGTGCCAGCAGTCCCGGTGGCGTTTACGAGCAGTACTTC. As protein: CASSPGGVYEQYF.

The chain employs TRBV4-1 and TRBJ2-2, with 8 positions matching TRBD2. The CDR3 loop spans 15 amino acids. V trimming: 6 bases; J trimming: 2 bases; junction bases outside the gene matches: 5. The germline CDR1 and CDR2 sequences are MGHRA and YSYEKL. DNA for the CDR3: TGCGCCAGCAGAGCCACTAGCGGAAACACCGGGGAGCTGTTTTTT. Translated, it gives CASRATSGNTGELFF.

This clone showed up just a few times. The chain couples TRBV7-2 to TRBJ1-4, with 7 bases lining up with TRBD1. V was clipped by 5 bases and J by 8 bases; unmatched bases: 2. This CDR3 spans 12 amino acids. Germline V gene sequence: CDR1 SGHTA, CDR2 FQGNSA. The CDR3 spells CASSTDREKLFF. CDR3 coding DNA: TGTGCCAGCAGCACGGACAGGGAAAAACTGTTTTTT.

V and J are TRBV15 and TRBJ1-2; D remains unclear. V shed 1 base and J shed 2 bases, with 8 bases lying between them. This CDR3 comprises 14 residues. CDR1 LNHNV and CDR2 YYDKDF come from the germline V gene (reference sequence). This CDR3 reads CATSRGSPNYGYTF. The CDR3 DNA is TGTGCCACCAGCAGAGGCAGTCCAAACTATGGCTACACCTTC.

The chain links TRBV19 to TRBJ2-1, with 12 bases that match TRBD2. J was trimmed by 6 bases and V by 5 bases; bases with no gene match: 8. The length of the CDR3 is 16 residues. Germline V lookup: CDR1 LNHDA, CDR2 SQIVND (reference sequence). This chain's CDR3 is CASSLPSGRGTNEQFF. DNA of the CDR3: TGTGCCAGTAGTCTCCCTAGCGGGAGGGGAACCAATGAGCAGTTCTTC.